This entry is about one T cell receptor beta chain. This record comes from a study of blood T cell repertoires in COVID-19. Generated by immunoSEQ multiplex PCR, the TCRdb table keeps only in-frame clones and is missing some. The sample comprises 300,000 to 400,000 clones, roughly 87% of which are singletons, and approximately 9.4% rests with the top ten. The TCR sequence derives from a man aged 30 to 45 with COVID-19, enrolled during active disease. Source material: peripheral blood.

Written as DNA, the CDR3 is TGCGCCAGCAGCTTGGGGGGCTACTACGAGCAGTACTTC. It encodes CASSLGGYYEQYF. V gene TRBV5-1 combines with J gene TRBJ2-7, with D maybe TRBD1 (5 bases). V lost 0 bases and J 3 bases, leaving 7 bases between the germline ends. CDR1 is SGHRS, CDR2 YFSETQ, per germline. This CDR3 spans 13 amino acids.